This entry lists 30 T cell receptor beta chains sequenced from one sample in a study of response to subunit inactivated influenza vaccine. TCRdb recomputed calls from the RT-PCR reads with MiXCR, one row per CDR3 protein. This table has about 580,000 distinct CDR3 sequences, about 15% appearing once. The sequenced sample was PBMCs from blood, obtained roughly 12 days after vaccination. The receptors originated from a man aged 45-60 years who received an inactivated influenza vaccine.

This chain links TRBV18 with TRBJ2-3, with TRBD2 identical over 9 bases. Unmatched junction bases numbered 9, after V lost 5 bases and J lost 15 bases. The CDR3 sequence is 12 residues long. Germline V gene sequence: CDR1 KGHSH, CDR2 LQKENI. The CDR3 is CASSLPAGGPYF. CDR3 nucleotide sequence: TGTGCCAGCTCATTACCGGCGGGAGGGCCTTATTTT. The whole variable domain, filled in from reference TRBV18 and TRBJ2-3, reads NAGVMQNPRHLVRRRGQEARLRCSPMKGHSHVYWYRQLPEEGLKFMVYLQKENIIDESGMPKERFSAEFPKEGPSILRIQQVVRGDSAAYFCASSLPAGGPYFGPGTRLTVL.

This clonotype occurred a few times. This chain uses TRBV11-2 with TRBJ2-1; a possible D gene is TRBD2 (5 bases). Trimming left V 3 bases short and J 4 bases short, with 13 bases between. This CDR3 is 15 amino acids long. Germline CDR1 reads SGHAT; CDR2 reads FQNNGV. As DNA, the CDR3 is TGTGCCAGCAGCTTCTTCCGGGAATTGTACAATGAGCAGTTCTTC. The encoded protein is CASSFFRELYNEQFF.

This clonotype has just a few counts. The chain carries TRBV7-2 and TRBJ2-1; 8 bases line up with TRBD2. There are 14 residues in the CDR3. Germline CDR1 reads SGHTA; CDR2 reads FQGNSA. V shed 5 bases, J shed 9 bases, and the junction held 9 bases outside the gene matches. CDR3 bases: TGTGCCAGCAGCCTTAGCGGGAACTCTGCTGAGCAGTTCTTC. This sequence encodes CASSLSGNSAEQFF.

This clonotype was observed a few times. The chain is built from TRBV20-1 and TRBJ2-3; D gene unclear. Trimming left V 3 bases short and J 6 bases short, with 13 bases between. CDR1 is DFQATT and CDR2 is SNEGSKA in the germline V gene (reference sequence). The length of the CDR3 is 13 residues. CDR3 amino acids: CSASEAILDTQYF. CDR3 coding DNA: TGCAGTGCTAGTGAGGCTATCCTGGATACGCAGTATTTT.

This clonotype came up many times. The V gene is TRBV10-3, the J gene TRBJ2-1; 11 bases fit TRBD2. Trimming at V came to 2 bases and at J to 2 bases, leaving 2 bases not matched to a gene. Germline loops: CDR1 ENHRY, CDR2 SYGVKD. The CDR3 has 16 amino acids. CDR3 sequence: CAISEVTSGTYNEQFF. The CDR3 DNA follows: TGTGCCATCAGTGAGGTGACTAGCGGGACCTACAATGAGCAGTTCTTC.

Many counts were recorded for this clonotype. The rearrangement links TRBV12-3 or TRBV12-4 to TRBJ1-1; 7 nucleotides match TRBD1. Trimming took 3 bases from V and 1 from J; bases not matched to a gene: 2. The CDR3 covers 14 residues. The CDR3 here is CASSLTGRNTEAFF. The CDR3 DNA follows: TGTGCCAGCAGTTTGACAGGGCGGAACACTGAAGCTTTCTTT.

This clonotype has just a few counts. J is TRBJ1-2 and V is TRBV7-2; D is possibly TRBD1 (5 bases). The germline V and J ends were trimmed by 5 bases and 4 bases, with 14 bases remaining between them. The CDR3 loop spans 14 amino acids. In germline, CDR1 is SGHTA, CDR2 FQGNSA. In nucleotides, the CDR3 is TGTGCCAGCAGCCCACGATTCACAGGCTATGGCTACACCTTC. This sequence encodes CASSPRFTGYGYTF. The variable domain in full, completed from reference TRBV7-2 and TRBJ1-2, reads GAGVSQSPSNKVTEKGKDVELRCDPISGHTALYWYRQSLGQGLEFLIYFQGNSAPDKSGLPSDRFSAERTGGSVSTLTIQRTQQEDSAVYLCASSPRFTGYGYTFGSGTRLTVV.

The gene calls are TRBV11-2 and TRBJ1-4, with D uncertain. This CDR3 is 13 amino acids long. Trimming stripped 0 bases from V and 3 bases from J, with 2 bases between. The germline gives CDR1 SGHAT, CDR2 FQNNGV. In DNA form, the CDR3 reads TGTGCCAGCAGCTTAGAGGCTAATGAAAAACTGTTTTTT. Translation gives CASSLEANEKLFF.

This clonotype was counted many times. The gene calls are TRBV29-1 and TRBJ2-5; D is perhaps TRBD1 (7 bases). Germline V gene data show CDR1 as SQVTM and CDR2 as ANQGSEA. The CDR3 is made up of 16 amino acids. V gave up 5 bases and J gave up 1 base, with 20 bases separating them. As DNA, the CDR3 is TGCAGCGTTTCAGGATCAGGGGGGTCCCTCCAAGAGACCCAGTACTTC. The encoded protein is CSVSGSGGSLQETQYF.

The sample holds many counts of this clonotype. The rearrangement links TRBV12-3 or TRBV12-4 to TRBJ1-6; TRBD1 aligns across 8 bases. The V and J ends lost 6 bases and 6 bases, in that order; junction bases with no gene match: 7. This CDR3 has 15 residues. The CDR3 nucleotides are TGTGCCAGCAGCGGACAGGGAGTGGGTAATTCACCCCTCCACTTT. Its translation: CASSGQGVGNSPLHF.

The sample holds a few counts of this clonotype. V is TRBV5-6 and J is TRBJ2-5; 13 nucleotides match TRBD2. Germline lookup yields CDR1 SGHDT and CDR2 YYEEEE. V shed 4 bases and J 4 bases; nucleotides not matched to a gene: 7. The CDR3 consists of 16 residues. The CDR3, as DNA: TGTGCCAGCAGCGGTCAACTAGCGGGAGGGGTAGAGACCCAGTACTTC. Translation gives CASSGQLAGGVETQYF.

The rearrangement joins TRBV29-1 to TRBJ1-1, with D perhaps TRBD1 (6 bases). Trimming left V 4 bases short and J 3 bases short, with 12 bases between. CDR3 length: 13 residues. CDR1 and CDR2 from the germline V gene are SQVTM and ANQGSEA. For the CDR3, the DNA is TGCAGCGTTGCAGGGGCGGTTGACACTGAAGCTTTCTTT. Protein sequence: CSVAGAVDTEAFF.

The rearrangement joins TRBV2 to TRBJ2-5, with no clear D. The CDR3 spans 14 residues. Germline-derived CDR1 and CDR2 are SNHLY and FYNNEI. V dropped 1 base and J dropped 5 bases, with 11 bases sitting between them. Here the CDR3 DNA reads TGTGCCAGCAGTGAAGTCAGGATCGGGGAGACCCAGTACTTC. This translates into CASSEVRIGETQYF.

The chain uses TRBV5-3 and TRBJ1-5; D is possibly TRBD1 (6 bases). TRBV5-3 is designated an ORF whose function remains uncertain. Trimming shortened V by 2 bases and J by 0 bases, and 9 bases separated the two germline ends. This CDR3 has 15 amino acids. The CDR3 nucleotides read TGTGCCAGAAGCTTTAGAGGGGGTAGCAATCAGCCCCAGCATTTT. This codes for CARSFRGGSNQPQHF.

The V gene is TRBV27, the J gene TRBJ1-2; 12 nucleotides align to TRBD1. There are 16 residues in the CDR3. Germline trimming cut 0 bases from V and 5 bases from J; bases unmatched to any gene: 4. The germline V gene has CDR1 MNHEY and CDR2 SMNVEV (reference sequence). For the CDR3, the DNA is TGTGCCAGCAGTTTATCGGGACAGGGGGCGAGTTATGGCTACACCTTC. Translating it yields CASSLSGQGASYGYTF.

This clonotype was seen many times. This chain's CDR3 is CSARGLAGYNEQFF. CDR3 in DNA: TGCAGTGCTAGAGGCCTAGCGGGCTACAATGAGCAGTTCTTC. The J gene is TRBJ2-1, the V gene TRBV20-1, with 8 positions matching TRBD2. The CDR3 runs to 14 residues. CDR1 is DFQATT, CDR2 SNEGSKA, per germline (reference sequence). After removal of 1 base from V and 3 bases from J, the junction contained 2 bases not matched to a gene.

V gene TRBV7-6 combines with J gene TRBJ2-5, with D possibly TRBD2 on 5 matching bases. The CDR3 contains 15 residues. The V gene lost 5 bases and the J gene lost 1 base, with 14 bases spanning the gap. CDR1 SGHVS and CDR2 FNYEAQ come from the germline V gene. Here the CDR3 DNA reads TGTGCCAGCAGCATGGGGAGCGGCACCCAAGAGACCCAGTACTTC. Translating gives CASSMGSGTQETQYF.

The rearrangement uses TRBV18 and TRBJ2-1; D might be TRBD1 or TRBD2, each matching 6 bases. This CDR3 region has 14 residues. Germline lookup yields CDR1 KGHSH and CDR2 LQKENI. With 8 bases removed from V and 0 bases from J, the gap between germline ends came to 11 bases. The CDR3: CASAGQNSYNEQFF. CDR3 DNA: TGTGCCAGCGCGGGACAAAACTCCTACAATGAGCAGTTCTTC.

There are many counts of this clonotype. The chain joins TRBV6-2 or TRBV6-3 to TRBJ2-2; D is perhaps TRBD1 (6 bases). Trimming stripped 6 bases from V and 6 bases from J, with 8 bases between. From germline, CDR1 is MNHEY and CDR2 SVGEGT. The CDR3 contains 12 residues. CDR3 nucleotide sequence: TGTGCCAGCAGCCAGGGGCCCGGGGAGCTGTTTTTT. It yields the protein CASSQGPGELFF.

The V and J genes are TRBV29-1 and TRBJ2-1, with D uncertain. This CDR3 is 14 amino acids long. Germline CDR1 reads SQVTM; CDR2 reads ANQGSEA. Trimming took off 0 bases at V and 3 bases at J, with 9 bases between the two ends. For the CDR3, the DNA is TGCAGCGTTGAAGAATTTATGGGCTACAATGAGCAGTTCTTC. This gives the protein CSVEEFMGYNEQFF.

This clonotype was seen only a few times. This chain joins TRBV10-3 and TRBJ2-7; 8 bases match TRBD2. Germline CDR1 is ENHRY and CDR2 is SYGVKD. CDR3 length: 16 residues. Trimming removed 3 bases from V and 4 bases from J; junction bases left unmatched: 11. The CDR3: CAISDPERGPIYEQYF. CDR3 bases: TGTGCCATCAGTGACCCCGAGCGGGGGCCTATTTACGAGCAGTACTTC.

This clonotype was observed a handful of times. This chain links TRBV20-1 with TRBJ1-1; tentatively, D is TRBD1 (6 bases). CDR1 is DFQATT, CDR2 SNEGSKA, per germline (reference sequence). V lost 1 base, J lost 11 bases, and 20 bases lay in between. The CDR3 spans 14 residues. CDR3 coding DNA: TGCAGTGCTAGAGGATCGGGGGGCGCCCCAGAGGCTTTCTTT. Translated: CSARGSGGAPEAFF.

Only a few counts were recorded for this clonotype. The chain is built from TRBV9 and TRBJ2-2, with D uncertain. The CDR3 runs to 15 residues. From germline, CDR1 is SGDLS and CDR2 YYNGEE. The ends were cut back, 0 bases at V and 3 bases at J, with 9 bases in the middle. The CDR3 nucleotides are TGTGCCAGCAGCGTAGACGCACAGTACACCGGGGAGCTGTTTTTT. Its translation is CASSVDAQYTGELFF.

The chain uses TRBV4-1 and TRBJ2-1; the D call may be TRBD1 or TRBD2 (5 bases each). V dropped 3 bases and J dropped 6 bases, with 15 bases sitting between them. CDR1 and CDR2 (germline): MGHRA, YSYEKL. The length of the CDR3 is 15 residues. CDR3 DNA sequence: TGCGCCAGCAGCCATGGGAGCGAGGGGATCAATGAGCAGTTCTTC. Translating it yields CASSHGSEGINEQFF.

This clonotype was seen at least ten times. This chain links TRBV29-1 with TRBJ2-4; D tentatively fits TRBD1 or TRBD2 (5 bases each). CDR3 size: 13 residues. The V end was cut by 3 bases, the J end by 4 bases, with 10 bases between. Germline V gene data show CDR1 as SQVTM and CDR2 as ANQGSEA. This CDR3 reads CSVDVGTKNIQYF. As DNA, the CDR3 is TGCAGCGTTGATGTTGGGACGAAAAACATTCAGTACTTC.

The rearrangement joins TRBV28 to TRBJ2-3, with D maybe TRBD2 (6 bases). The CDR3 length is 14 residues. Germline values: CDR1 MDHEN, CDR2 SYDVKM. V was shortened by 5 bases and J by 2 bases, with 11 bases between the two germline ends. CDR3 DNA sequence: TGTGCCAGCAGTACGGGACTTAACACAGATACGCAGTATTTT. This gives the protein CASSTGLNTDTQYF.

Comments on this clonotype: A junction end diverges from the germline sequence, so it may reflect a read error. Written as DNA, the CDR3 is TGTGCAAGCAGCCCCCTCAGCGGGCAGGGAGACTCCTACGAGCAGTACTTC. Translated, it gives CASSPLSGQGDSYEQYF. The V call is TRBV9, the J call TRBJ2-7; tentatively, D is TRBD2 (6 bases). This CDR3 spans 17 amino acids. Germline V CDR1 and CDR2: SGDLS, YYNGEE.

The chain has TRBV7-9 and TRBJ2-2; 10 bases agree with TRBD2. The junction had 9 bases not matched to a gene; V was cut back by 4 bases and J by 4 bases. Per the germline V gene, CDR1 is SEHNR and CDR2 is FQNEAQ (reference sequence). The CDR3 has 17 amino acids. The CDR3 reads CASSSASGGRITGELFF. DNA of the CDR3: TGTGCCAGCAGCTCAGCTAGCGGGGGTAGGATCACCGGGGAGCTGTTTTTT.

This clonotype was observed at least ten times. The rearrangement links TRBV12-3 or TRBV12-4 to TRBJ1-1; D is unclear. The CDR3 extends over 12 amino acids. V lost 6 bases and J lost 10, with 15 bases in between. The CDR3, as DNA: TGTGCCAGCAGCCTAACGCGGACGTCAGCTTTCTTT. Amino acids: CASSLTRTSAFF.

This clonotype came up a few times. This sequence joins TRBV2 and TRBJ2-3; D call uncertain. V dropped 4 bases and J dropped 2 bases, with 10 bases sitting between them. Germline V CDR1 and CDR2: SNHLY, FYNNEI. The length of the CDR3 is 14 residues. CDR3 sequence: CASSARMTTDTQYF. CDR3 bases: TGTGCCAGCAGTGCTCGGATGACCACAGATACGCAGTATTTT.